Here is one TCR beta chain with its context. Its antigen remains unknown. Unmatched junction bases numbered 5, after V lost 1 base and J lost 6 bases. This CDR3 is 16 amino acids long. The germline V gene has CDR1 SGHAT and CDR2 FQNNGV. The data are from a study of identical twins. General study results and limits: Twin-shared out-of-frame alpha sequences showed excess low generation probability. Twin pairs had excess sharing that was weaker in beta out-of-frame sequences.

TCRdb reanalysed the 5' RACE reads using MiXCR and keeps one entry per CDR3 protein. The repertoire holds some 600,000 distinct CDR3 sequences, with 7% to 7.5% as singletons. These data were also filed under a second study, of yellow fever vaccine responses in identical twins.

The chain combines TRBV11-2 with TRBJ1-6; 8 bases line up with TRBD1. This clonotype was sampled from a woman aged 18 to 35 in good health. The sample consisted of PBMCs. The CDR3 sequence: CASSLAGQVANSPLHF. CDR3 nucleotide sequence: TGTGCCAGCAGCTTAGCGGGACAGGTGGCTAATTCACCCCTCCACTTT.